The T cell receptor beta chain under discussion was sequenced for a study of response to subunit inactivated influenza vaccine. Findings and limits, study-wide: Each seasonal influenza vaccination recruits few new T cells, the authors suggested.

One entry per CDR3 protein, called by TCRdb with MiXCR from the RT-PCR reads. Of some 480,000 distinct CDR3 sequences in the sample, approximately 10% are singletons; the top ten hold approximately 12%. This CDR3 is 14 amino acids long. The trim removed 4 bases at V and 4 bases at J, leaving 7 bases unmatched. CDR1 is DFQATT and CDR2 is SNEGSKA in the germline V gene (reference sequence). A word on this clonotype: Its matching antigen is unknown.

The source was PBMCs from blood, collected around seven weeks after vaccination. V usage is TRBV20-1 and J usage is TRBJ2-7; the match to TRBD2 covers 10 bases. This clonotype originated in a man over 45 who received an inactivated influenza vaccine. CDR3 sequence reads: CSAMPLAGAYEQYF. The CDR3 DNA is TGCAGTGCTATGCCCCTAGCGGGGGCGTACGAGCAGTACTTC.